These T cell receptor beta chains were read from a single sample in a study of cytomegalovirus exposure and HLA in healthy donors. The assay was immunoSEQ multiplex PCR, and TCRdb's table has in-frame clones only and misses some. The sample carries some 57,000 clones, about 70% recorded once. Sequencing input: PBMCs. All receptors derive from a woman in her sixties or seventies in good health and CMV-seropositive. Each CDR3 is given with its conserved first and last residue. Fields, in order: V gene, J gene, D gene, clone size, CDR3 length, CDR3 protein, CDR3 DNA. The D gene is left open where the match is weak. Only some rows state a clone size, as once, few, many or a class for expanded clones.

TRBV2	TRBJ1-1	NA	NA	15	CASRGRGAGNTEAFF	TGTGCCAGCCGGGGGAGGGGGGCAGGAAACACTGAAGCTTTCTTT
TRBV18	TRBJ2-7	NA	NA	14	CASSPPGLAYEQYF	TGTGCCAGCTCACCACCTGGACTCGCCTACGAGCAGTACTTC
TRBV2	TRBJ1-1	NA	NA	12	CASSGRNTEAFF	TGTGCCAGCAGTGGCAGGAACACTGAAGCTTTCTTT
TRBV6-5	TRBJ1-2	NA	NA	13	CASSLGQNYGYTF	TGTGCCAGCAGTTTAGGACAGAACTATGGCTACACCTTC
TRBV6-6	TRBJ2-7	NA	NA	16	CASSPRTEKGSYEQYF	TGTGCCAGCAGTCCCCGGACAGAAAAAGGGTCCTACGAGCAGTACTTC
TRBV29-1	TRBJ2-1	TRBD1	NA	16	CSVEVAPTGVGDEQFF	TGCAGCGTTGAAGTTGCCCCGACAGGGGTTGGTGATGAGCAGTTCTTC
TRBV5-8	TRBJ1-1	NA	NA	15	CASSLVRGAGTEAFF	TGTGCCAGCAGCTTGGTACGGGGGGCGGGCACTGAAGCTTTCTTT
TRBV19	TRBJ1-5	NA	NA	14	CASSMEGERGPQHF	TGTGCCAGTAGTATGGAAGGGGAAAGGGGGCCCCAGCATTTT
TRBV9	TRBJ2-1	TRBD1	NA	15	CASSVAGGSYNEQFF	TGTGCCAGCAGCGTTGCAGGGGGCTCCTACAATGAGCAGTTCTTC
TRBV7-2	TRBJ2-7	TRBD1	NA	14	CASSNRQGVYEQYF	TGTGCCAGCAGCAACCGACAGGGGGTTTACGAGCAGTACTTC
TRBV5-4	TRBJ2-5	TRBD2	NA	16	CASSLQLAGGQETQYF	TGTGCCAGCAGCTTGCAACTAGCGGGGGGGCAAGAGACCCAGTACTTC
TRBV7-3	TRBJ2-1	NA	NA	12	CATGTQPNEQFF	TGTGCTACCGGGACTCAACCCAATGAGCAGTTCTTC
TRBV5-4	TRBJ2-2	TRBD1	few	16	CASSLAGTGDTGELFF	TGTGCCAGCAGCTTGGCCGGGACAGGGGATACCGGGGAGCTGTTTTTT
TRBV19	TRBJ2-6	NA	once	15	CASSILASGANVLTF	TGTGCCAGTAGTATTCTAGCTTCTGGGGCCAACGTCCTGACTTTC
TRBV30	TRBJ1-4	TRBD1	NA	15	CAWSGRGGPNEKLFF	TGTGCCTGGAGTGGAAGAGGGGGCCCGAATGAAAAACTGTTTTTT
TRBV5-5	TRBJ2-7	NA	NA	15	CASSSMSGDRYEQYF	TGTGCCAGCAGCTCCATGTCGGGTGATCGCTACGAGCAGTACTTC
TRBV7-2	TRBJ2-6	TRBD1	few	17	CASCPGTGLFGANVLTF	TGTGCCAGCTGCCCCGGGACAGGGCTCTTCGGGGCCAACGTCCTGACTTTC
TRBV6-5	TRBJ1-2	TRBD1	NA	14	CASSLSRDSHGYTF	TGTGCCAGCAGTCTGTCCCGGGACAGCCATGGCTACACCTTC
TRBV5-4	TRBJ2-7	NA	NA	15	CASSLGAGYSYEQYF	TGTGCCAGCAGCTTGGGTGCAGGGTACTCCTACGAGCAGTACTTC
TRBV28	TRBJ1-5	NA	once	15	CASRGRDIQNQPQHF	TGTGCCAGCAGGGGGAGGGACATCCAAAATCAGCCCCAGCATTTT
TRBV30	TRBJ2-7	TRBD2	NA	15	CAWERGEIAGYEQYF	TGTGCCTGGGAGCGGGGGGAGATAGCAGGGTACGAGCAGTACTTC
TRBV7-2	TRBJ2-5	NA	few	16	CASSFVGGQVEETQYF	TGTGCCAGCAGCTTTGTCGGGGGGCAAGTGGAAGAGACCCAGTACTTC
TRBV4-2	TRBJ2-7	NA	NA	15	CASSQDPDPPYEQYF	TGTGCCAGCAGCCAAGATCCAGATCCCCCCTACGAGCAGTACTTC
TRBV6-4	TRBJ1-5	NA	NA	14	CASSPSGGHQPQHF	TGTGCCAGCAGTCCATCGGGGGGTCATCAGCCCCAGCATTTT
TRBV13	TRBJ1-1	NA	few	11	CASSRGGGAFF	TGTGCCAGCAGCCGGGGAGGGGGAGCTTTCTTT
TRBV6-1	TRBJ2-3	NA	few	14	CASSETQRTDTQYF	TGTGCCAGCAGTGAAACCCAGCGAACAGATACGCAGTATTTT
TRBV6-4	TRBJ1-2	NA	NA	12	CASSDSAGGYTF	TGTGCCAGCAGTGACTCTGCGGGGGGCTACACCTTC
TRBV11-2	TRBJ2-7	TRBD2	NA	16	CASSLFPSGANYEQYF	TGTGCCAGCAGCCTCTTTCCTAGCGGGGCTAACTACGAGCAGTACTTC
TRBV4-3	TRBJ1-6	TRBD1	NA	14	CASSQGTGTSPLHF	TGCGCCAGCAGCCAAGGGACAGGGACCTCACCCCTCCACTTT
TRBV29-1	TRBJ2-4	NA	NA	15	CSVEARHQAKNIQYF	TGCAGCGTTGAAGCCAGACATCAAGCCAAAAACATTCAGTACTTC
TRBV25-1	TRBJ2-5	TRBD2	few	14	CASSEAGVQETQYF	TGTGCCAGCAGTGAAGCGGGGGTCCAAGAGACCCAGTACTTC
TRBV4-3	TRBJ1-6	NA	few	15	CASSRGGGGHSPLHF	TGCGCCAGCAGCCGCGGGGGTGGTGGCCATTCACCCCTCCACTTT
TRBV4-3	TRBJ1-2	TRBD1	NA	16	CASSQDGTGPYYGYTF	TGCGCCAGCAGCCAAGATGGGACAGGGCCCTACTATGGCTACACCTTC
TRBV2	TRBJ2-5	TRBD1	NA	16	CASSGLILSGGETQYF	TGTGCCAGCAGTGGGCTTATTCTTTCAGGGGGAGAGACCCAGTACTTC
TRBV5-6	TRBJ1-2	NA	few	14	CASSLHGGAYGYTF	TGTGCCAGCAGCTTGCATGGGGGGGCCTATGGCTACACCTTC
TRBV4-1	TRBJ1-1	NA	NA	13	CASSQGTRFEAFF	TGCGCCAGCAGCCAAGGGACAAGGTTCGAAGCTTTCTTT
TRBV9	TRBJ2-7	NA	NA	13	CASSATGFGEQYF	TGTGCCAGCAGCGCCACAGGGTTCGGCGAGCAGTACTTC
TRBV27	TRBJ2-5	TRBD2	NA	15	CASSDGTSGVREQYF	TGTGCCAGCAGTGACGGGACTAGCGGTGTTAGGGAGCAGTACTTC
TRBV5-6	TRBJ2-2	NA	NA	17	CASSLEVSGHRTGELFF	TGTGCCAGCAGCTTGGAGGTCAGTGGACACCGGACCGGGGAGCTGTTTTTT
TRBV5-4	TRBJ2-6	NA	NA	15	CASSPEFAGANVLTF	TGTGCCAGCAGCCCGGAGTTCGCTGGGGCCAACGTCCTGACTTTC
TRBV7-2	TRBJ2-1	TRBD1	few	14	CASRKGQSSGEQFF	TGTGCCAGCAGAAAGGGACAGTCCTCCGGGGAGCAGTTCTTC